This TCR beta chain appears in the sequencing data of a study of T cell responses to AZD1222 COVID-19 vaccine. Repertoires were generated with immunoSEQ multiplex PCR, while TCRdb's copy carries only in-frame clones and drops some. The sample lists more than 80,000 clones, under 90% occurring once. CDR3 length: 13 residues. The germline V gene encodes CDR1 GTSNPN and CDR2 SVGIG (reference sequence). V lost 5 bases and J lost 7; bases outside the gene matches: 5. This chain links TRBV30 with TRBJ1-4; TRBD1 aligns across 9 bases. This TCR came from an adult in good health. The sample here was peripheral blood, taken on day 0 of AZD1222 vaccination. Here the CDR3 DNA reads TGTGCCTGGCAACAGGGGGCTGGTGAAAAACTGTTTTTT. This codes for CAWQQGAGEKLFF.